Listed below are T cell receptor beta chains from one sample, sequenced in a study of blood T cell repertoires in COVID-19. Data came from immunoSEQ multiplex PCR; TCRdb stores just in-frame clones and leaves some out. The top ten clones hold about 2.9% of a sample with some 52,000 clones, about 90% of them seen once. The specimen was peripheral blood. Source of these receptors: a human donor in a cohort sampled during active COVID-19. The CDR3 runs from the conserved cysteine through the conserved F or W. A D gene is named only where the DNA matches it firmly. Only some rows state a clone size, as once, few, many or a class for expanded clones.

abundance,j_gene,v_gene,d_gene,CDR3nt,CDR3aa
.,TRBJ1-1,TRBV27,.,TGTGCCAGCAGTTTAATCGGCAGGTGGGCCTTGGACACTGAAGCTTTCTTT,CASSLIGRWALDTEAFF
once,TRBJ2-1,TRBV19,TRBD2,TGTGCCAGTAGTGTCAGCGGGAGGGCCAGCAATGAGCAGTTCTTC,CASSVSGRASNEQFF
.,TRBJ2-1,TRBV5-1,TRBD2,TGCGCCAGCAGCCCACTAGTAGCGGGAGACTACAATGAGCAGTTCTTC,CASSPLVAGDYNEQFF
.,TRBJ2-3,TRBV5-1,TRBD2,TGCGCCAGCAGCGCTACTAGCGGGAGCGGGACAGATACGCAGTATTTT,CASSATSGSGTDTQYF
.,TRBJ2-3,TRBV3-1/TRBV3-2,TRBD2,TGTGCCAGCAGCCAAGCGGGGCAGCGGGGCTCCACAGATACGCAGTATTTT,CASSQAGQRGSTDTQYF
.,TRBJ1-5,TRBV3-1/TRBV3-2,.,TGTGCCAGCAGCCAAGCGTTAGTGGGCAATCAGCCCCAGCATTTT,CASSQALVGNQPQHF
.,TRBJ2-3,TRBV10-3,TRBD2,TGTGCCATCAGTGGCTCCGGGACTAGCGGCACAGATACGCAGTATTTT,CAISGSGTSGTDTQYF
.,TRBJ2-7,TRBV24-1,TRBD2,TGTGCCACCAGTTTTGCCGGACTAGCGGACCTTAAAACCTACTCCTACGAGCAGTACTTC,CATSFAGLADLKTYSYEQYF
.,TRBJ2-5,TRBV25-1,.,TGTGCCAGCAGTGACCCCAGGCGGGGTCAAGAGACCCAGTACTTC,CASSDPRRGQETQYF
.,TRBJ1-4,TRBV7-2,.,TGTGCCAGCAGCTTCGACCCGCCAGGGGCTCAGGGGGAAAAACTGTTTTTT,CASSFDPPGAQGEKLFF
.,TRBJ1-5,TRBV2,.,TGTGCCAGCAGTGCCCACAGGACTAGCAATCAGCCCCAGCATTTT,CASSAHRTSNQPQHF
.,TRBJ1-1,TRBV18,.,TGTGCCAGCTCAACTCAGGGGTTGAACACTGAAGCTTTCTTT,CASSTQGLNTEAFF
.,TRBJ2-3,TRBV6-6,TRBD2,TGTGCCAGCAGTCCAAGGGGTAGCGGGAAGCCGGGACGCCATACGCAGTATTTT,CASSPRGSGKPGRHTQYF
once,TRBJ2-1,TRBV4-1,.,TGCGCCAGCAGCCAAACTCGGAGTTACAATGAGCAGTTCTTC,CASSQTRSYNEQFF
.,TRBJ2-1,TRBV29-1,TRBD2,TGCAGCGTTTCGGCGGGAGGGGAAGCCTACAATGAGCAGTTCTTC,CSVSAGGEAYNEQFF
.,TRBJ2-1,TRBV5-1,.,TGCGCCAGCAGTAAAAATCCAGGGTTTGATGAGCAGTTCTTC,CASSKNPGFDEQFF
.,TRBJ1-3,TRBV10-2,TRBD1,TGCGCCAGCAGTGAGGAGGGGGCCCCTGGAAACACCATATATTTT,CASSEEGAPGNTIYF
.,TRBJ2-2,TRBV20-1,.,TGCAGTGCTAGGCGGTCCGGGGAGCTGTTTTTT,CSARRSGELFF
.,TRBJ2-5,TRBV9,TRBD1,TGTGCCAGCAGCGTCGACAGGGTTCAGGGAGAGACCCAGTACTTC,CASSVDRVQGETQYF
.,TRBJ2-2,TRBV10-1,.,TGCGCCAGCAGTGAAAACGCCCGGGGGGAGCTGTTTTTT,CASSENARGELFF
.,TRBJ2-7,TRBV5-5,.,TGTGCCAGCAGCTTGGTGGGGGGGCGAGGCGAGCAGTACTTC,CASSLVGGRGEQYF
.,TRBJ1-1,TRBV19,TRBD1,TGTGCCAGTAGTCCTGAGGGACAGCTCAAAGGAGAAGCTTTCTTT,CASSPEGQLKGEAFF
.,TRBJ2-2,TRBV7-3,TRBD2,TGTGCCAGCAGCTCTAGCGGGCAGAACACCGGGGAGCTGTTTTTT,CASSSSGQNTGELFF
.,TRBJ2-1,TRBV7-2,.,TGTGCCAGCAGGGGAGCCTCCTACAATGAGCAGTTCTTC,CASRGASYNEQFF
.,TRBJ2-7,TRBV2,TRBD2,TGTGCCAGCACCATACTAGCGGGAGAGCTCTCTGTTTACGAGCAGTACTTC,CASTILAGELSVYEQYF
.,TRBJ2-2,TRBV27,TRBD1,TGTGCCAGCAGCCCGAGGACAGGGTTAACCGGGGAGCTGTTTTTT,CASSPRTGLTGELFF
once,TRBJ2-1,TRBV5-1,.,TGCGCCAGCAGCTTGGCTCAGGGCAGCTCCTACAATGAGCAGTTCTTC,CASSLAQGSSYNEQFF
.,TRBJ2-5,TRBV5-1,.,TGCGCCAGCAGCTTGAGCGGAATCGAGACCCAGTACTTC,CASSLSGIETQYF
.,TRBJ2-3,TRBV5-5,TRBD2,TGTGCCAGCAGCTTGGTTCTTAGCGGGAGGGGGAGCCCCACAGATACGCAGTATTTT,CASSLVLSGRGSPTDTQYF
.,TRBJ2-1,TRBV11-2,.,TGTGCCAGCAGCTTAGCCCGGGGGAGCTCCTACAATGAGCAGTTCTTC,CASSLARGSSYNEQFF
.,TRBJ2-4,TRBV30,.,TGTGCCTGGAATTCCAGGGGAGCCCCCAAAAACATTCAGTACTTC,CAWNSRGAPKNIQYF
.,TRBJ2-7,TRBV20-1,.,TGCAGTGCTCCCCTGTACGAGCAGTACTTC,CSAPLYEQYF
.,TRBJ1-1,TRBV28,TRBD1,TGTGCCAGCAGCACACAGGGGGCGAACACTGAAGCTTTCTTT,CASSTQGANTEAFF
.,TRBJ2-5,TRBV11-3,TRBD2,TGTGCCAGCAGCTTCGGGGGGAGCGGGGAGACCCAGTACTTC,CASSFGGSGETQYF
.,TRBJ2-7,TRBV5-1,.,TGCGCCAGCAGCCCCGGAGGAGACTACGAGCAGTACTTC,CASSPGGDYEQYF
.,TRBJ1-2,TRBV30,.,TGTGCCTGGAAAGCGGTCGGCTACACCTTC,CAWKAVGYTF
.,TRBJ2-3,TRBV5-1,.,TGCGCCAGCAGCTTGGTTGGTCCCTCGGGAGATACGCAGTATTTT,CASSLVGPSGDTQYF
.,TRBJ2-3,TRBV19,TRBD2,TGTGCCAGTAGTCCCCTAGTAGCGGGACTCACAGATACGCAGTATTTT,CASSPLVAGLTDTQYF
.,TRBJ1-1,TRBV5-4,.,TGTGCCAGCAGCTTGCAGGGTTGGGGAACCACTGAAGCTTTCTTT,CASSLQGWGTTEAFF
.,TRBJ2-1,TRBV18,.,TGTGCCAGCTCACCGTGGGGGGACCCCTACAATGAGCAGTTCTTC,CASSPWGDPYNEQFF
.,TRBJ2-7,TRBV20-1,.,TGCAGTTCAACATTCGCATACGAGCAGTACTTC,CSSTFAYEQYF
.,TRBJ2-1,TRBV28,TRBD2,TGTGCCAGCAGTTACCCCGGGAGCGGGAGGGCCAATGAGCAGTTCTTC,CASSYPGSGRANEQFF
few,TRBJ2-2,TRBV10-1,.,TGCGCCAGCAGTGACCAAAGCGGCCCCGGGGAGCTGTTTTTT,CASSDQSGPGELFF
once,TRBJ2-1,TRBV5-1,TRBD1,TGCGCCAGCAGCTTGTTCGCAGGGGGACGGGATGAGCAGTTCTTC,CASSLFAGGRDEQFF
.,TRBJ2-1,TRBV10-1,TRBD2,TGCGCCAGCACCGAACGACTAGCGGGAAGGGGTGAGCAGTTCTTC,CASTERLAGRGEQFF
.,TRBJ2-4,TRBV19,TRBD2,TGTGCCAGCGGGACTAGCGGGAGTCGGTTAGCCAAAAACATTCAGTACTTC,CASGTSGSRLAKNIQYF
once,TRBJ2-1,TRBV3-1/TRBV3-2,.,TGTGCCAGCGACCGACGGGGATATGGCAATGAGCAGTTCTTC,CASDRRGYGNEQFF